A single sample is the source of the 24 T cell receptor beta chains below, sequenced in a study of CD8 T cells in ankylosing spondylitis. TCRdb processed the 5' RACE reads anew with MiXCR; each CDR3 protein has one entry. The sample holds 450,000 to 550,000 distinct CDR3 sequences, about 5.2% seen once. These receptors' targets are unknown. Study-wide findings and caveats: Ankylosing spondylitis blood seemed to carry a telltale TCR beta motif made of seven or eight highly homologous variants.

The sequenced sample was blood, either unsorted or a sorted T cell fraction (not recorded which). Every receptor here comes from a male donor with ankylosing spondylitis.

This clonotype has just a few counts. This sequence joins TRBV9 and TRBJ2-7; D is possibly TRBD1 (6 bases). This CDR3 has 16 residues. The germline gives CDR1 SGDLS, CDR2 YYNGEE. The germline V and J ends were trimmed by 0 bases and 5 bases, with 18 bases remaining between them. As DNA, the CDR3 is TGTGCCAGCAGCGTAGCCTTACTGGACAGAGCCAACGAGCAGTACTTC. Protein sequence: CASSVALLDRANEQYF. The whole variable domain, remainder taken from reference TRBV9 and TRBJ2-7, is DSGVTQTPKHLITATGQRVTLRCSPRSGDLSVYWYQQSLDQGLQFLIQYYNGEERAKGNILERFSAQQFPDLHSELNLSSLELGDSALYFCASSVALLDRANEQYFGPGTRLTVT.

At least ten counts were recorded for this clonotype. The V gene is TRBV6-2 or TRBV6-3, the J gene TRBJ2-7; a possible D gene is TRBD1 (5 bases). Trimming cost V 4 bases and J 2 bases, with 18 bases left between them. Germline-derived CDR1 and CDR2 are MNHEY and SVGEGT. The CDR3 consists of 16 residues. Here the CDR3 DNA reads TGTGCCAGCAGTTCCATAAATTACAGGAAAACCTACGAGCAGTACTTC. It specifies CASSSINYRKTYEQYF.

At least ten counts were recorded for this clonotype. The chain is built from TRBV7-2 and TRBJ2-5, with D tentatively TRBD1 (6 bases). CDR1 and CDR2 from the germline V gene are SGHTA and FQGNSA. Trimming cost V 5 bases and J 5 bases, with 12 bases left between them. The CDR3 is 13 residues long. The chain's CDR3 is CASSEGGGETQYF. The CDR3 DNA sequence: TGTGCCAGCAGCGAAGGGGGTGGGGAGACCCAGTACTTC.

This clonotype was picked up many times. V is TRBV20-1 and J is TRBJ2-1, with unresolved D. The CDR3 spans 12 residues. The germline V gene encodes CDR1 DFQATT and CDR2 SNEGSKA (reference sequence). V lost 6 bases and J lost 10, with 16 bases in between. The CDR3 nucleotides read TGCAGTGCCGAGGTTAAGCTGGGGGAGCAGTTCTTC. Amino acid sequence: CSAEVKLGEQFF.

The table lists this clonotype with many counts. This chain uses TRBV5-1 with TRBJ2-3; D remains unclear. Germline loops: CDR1 SGHRS, CDR2 YFSETQ. The V and J ends lost 6 bases and 0 bases respectively, with 11 bases between them. The CDR3 is made up of 14 amino acids. The CDR3 sequence: CASKPGASTDTQYF. CDR3 bases: TGCGCCAGCAAGCCAGGAGCTAGCACAGATACGCAGTATTTT.

This rearrangement joins TRBV5-1 to TRBJ1-3; no clear D. The CDR3 contains 15 residues. Trimming cost V 0 bases and J 0 bases, with 7 bases left between them. The germline gives CDR1 SGHRS, CDR2 YFSETQ. The CDR3 sequence: CASSLEQSSGNTIYF. The CDR3 coding sequence is TGCGCCAGCAGCTTGGAACAGAGCTCTGGAAACACCATATATTTT.

This clonotype showed up many times. The chain joins TRBV7-8 to TRBJ1-2; TRBD1 agrees at 8 bases. This CDR3 has 17 residues. Germline V lookup: CDR1 SGHVS, CDR2 FQNEAQ. V dropped 5 bases and J dropped 0; count of bases not matched to a gene: 11. CDR3 nucleotide sequence: TGTGCCAGCAGCGGACGGGACAGGCATAGAGCTAACTATGGCTACACCTTC. Its translation is CASSGRDRHRANYGYTF.

This clonotype has a count of ten or more. The gene calls are TRBV5-1 and TRBJ1-1; D perhaps matches TRBD1 (5 bases). Trimming pared 2 bases from V and 0 bases from J, leaving 11 bases between. Per germline, CDR1 SGHRS and CDR2 YFSETQ. This CDR3 is built from 15 residues. DNA for the CDR3: TGCGCCAGCAGCTTTGGGAGGGGCATGAACACTGAAGCTTTCTTT. Its translation: CASSFGRGMNTEAFF.

This clonotype was seen many times. The chain is built from TRBV2 and TRBJ1-4; D not resolved. CDR3 length: 15 amino acids. With 4 bases removed from V and 8 bases from J, the gap between germline ends came to 17 bases. The germline gives CDR1 SNHLY, CDR2 FYNNEI. As DNA, the CDR3 is TGTGCCAGCAGTGGGTCAAGAAGGGTGTACGAAAAACTGTTTTTT. It codes for CASSGSRRVYEKLFF.

This clonotype was detected many times. The chain employs TRBV20-1 and TRBJ2-3, with 10 bases lining up with TRBD2. There are 14 residues in the CDR3. The junction had 8 bases not matched to a gene; V was cut back by 6 bases and J by 5 bases. The germline V gene has CDR1 DFQATT and CDR2 SNEGSKA (reference sequence). The DNA of the CDR3 is TGCAGTGCCTCCCTAAGCGGGAGGGTAGATACGCAGTATTTT. Translation: CSASLSGRVDTQYF.

V gene TRBV11-3 combines with J gene TRBJ2-5, with TRBD2 matching over 10 bases. The junction had 15 bases not matched to a gene; V was cut back by 1 base and J by 4 bases. Germline CDR1 SGHNT, CDR2 YENEEA. The CDR3 has 19 amino acids. The CDR3 is CASSLGGPLAGVSSETQYF. For the CDR3, the DNA is TGTGCCAGCAGCTTAGGGGGCCCGCTAGCGGGAGTATCGTCAGAGACCCAGTACTTC.

This chain uses TRBV10-3 with TRBJ2-3; 14 nucleotides line up with TRBD2. Germline V gene sequence: CDR1 ENHRY, CDR2 SYGVKD. Unmatched junction bases numbered 8, after V lost 6 bases and J lost 0 bases. The CDR3 has 18 residues. CDR3 residues: CAIRNGLAGGQSTDTQYF. The CDR3 bases are TGTGCCATCAGAAACGGACTAGCGGGGGGTCAAAGCACAGATACGCAGTATTTT.

V is TRBV2 and J is TRBJ2-7; no clear D gene. Germline assignment: CDR1 SNHLY and CDR2 FYNNEI. V lost 5 bases to trimming and J lost 3 bases, with 20 bases between them. The CDR3 is made up of 16 amino acids. CDR3 amino acids: CASSSEVGHYGYEQYF. DNA of the CDR3: TGTGCCAGCAGTTCAGAGGTTGGGCACTACGGCTACGAGCAGTACTTC.

A remark on this clonotype: Sequence at one end of the junction differs from germline and may be a read error. The rearrangement uses TRBV20-1 and TRBJ1-6; TRBD1 agrees at 8 bases. The CDR3 is 17 residues long. CDR1 is DFQATT and CDR2 is SNEGSKA in the germline V gene (reference sequence). CDR3 nucleotides: TGCTGTGCTAGAGATCGAAGGACAGGGAGGAGGGCCTCACCCCTCCACTTT. Its protein is CCARDRRTGRRASPLHF.

This clonotype was seen many times. DNA for the CDR3: TGTGCCAGCAGCTGGGACAGGGGCGATCATGGCTACACCTTC. Encoded protein: CASSWDRGDHGYTF. The chain couples TRBV7-2 to TRBJ1-2; 10 bases are shared with TRBD1. The CDR3 loop spans 14 amino acids. Germline trimming cut 4 bases from V and 6 bases from J; bases unmatched to any gene: 5. CDR1 is SGHTA, CDR2 FQGNSA, per germline.

The chain combines TRBV28 with TRBJ1-2; TRBD1 aligns across 7 bases. Germline V lookup: CDR1 MDHEN, CDR2 SYDVKM. V lost 6 bases to trimming and J lost 4 bases; unmatched junction nucleotides: 14. The CDR3 consists of 16 residues. The CDR3 nucleotides are TGTGCCAGCAGCACCGAGGGGGCAGGGTTGGTCTATGGCTACACCTTC. It codes for CASSTEGAGLVYGYTF.

This clonotype was recorded at least ten times. This sequence joins TRBV7-2 and TRBJ2-3, with TRBD2 matching over 11 bases. V dropped 4 bases and J dropped 6; count of bases not matched to a gene: 12. The CDR3 runs 17 residues. Per the germline V gene, CDR1 is SGHTA and CDR2 is FQGNSA. Here the CDR3 DNA reads TGTGCCAGCAGCTCCCGACTAGCGGGACCCTTAACGGATACGCAGTATTTT. This gives the protein CASSSRLAGPLTDTQYF.

This clonotype was observed many times. The CDR3 loop reads CASSPKTGNEQFF. CDR3 DNA sequence: TGTGCCAGCAGCCCGAAGACTGGGAATGAGCAGTTCTTC. The J gene is TRBJ2-1, the V gene TRBV7-2, with no clear D. In germline, CDR1 is SGHTA, CDR2 FQGNSA. The CDR3 consists of 13 residues. V was clipped by 5 bases and J by 7 bases, with 12 bases between them. The full variable domain, completed using reference TRBV7-2 and TRBJ2-1, is GAGVSQSPSNKVTEKGKDVELRCDPISGHTALYWYRQSLGQGLEFLIYFQGNSAPDKSGLPSDRFSAERTGGSVSTLTIQRTQQEDSAVYLCASSPKTGNEQFFGPGTRLTVL.

This clonotype showed up many times. The CDR3: CASSLGEAFF. CDR3 in DNA: TGTGCCAGCAGTCTGGGTGAAGCTTTCTTT. The chain employs TRBV28 and TRBJ1-1; D not resolved. Germline CDR1 and CDR2: MDHEN and SYDVKM. Trimming took off 5 bases at V and 7 bases at J, with 5 bases between the two ends. The CDR3 has 10 residues.

This clonotype showed up many times. V and J are TRBV20-1 and TRBJ2-3; 7 bases map to TRBD2. Germline CDR1 and CDR2: DFQATT and SNEGSKA (reference sequence). After removal of 6 bases from V and 4 bases from J, the junction contained 13 bases not matched to a gene. CDR3 size: 15 residues. This CDR3 reads CSASRGGRVADTQYF. As DNA, the CDR3 is TGCAGTGCGAGTCGCGGGGGTCGGGTGGCAGATACGCAGTATTTT.

Many counts were recorded for this clonotype. CDR3 sequence (DNA): TGCAGTGCTACGCTCGGGGGGGTAGATAATGAGCAGTTCTTC. As protein: CSATLGGVDNEQFF. The rearrangement joins TRBV20-1 to TRBJ2-1; 8 nucleotides align to TRBD2. This CDR3 region has 14 residues. The ends lost 4 bases at V and 7 bases at J; junction bases unmatched: 9. Germline-derived CDR1 and CDR2 are DFQATT and SNEGSKA (reference sequence).

This clonotype was recorded many times. The chain is built from TRBV20-1 and TRBJ1-5, with D tentatively TRBD1 (6 bases). The CDR3 consists of 15 residues. Trimming stripped 6 bases from V and 5 bases from J, with 20 bases between. Germline-derived CDR1 and CDR2 are DFQATT and SNEGSKA (reference sequence). CDR3 in DNA: TGCAGTGCCGTTCCGGGACACACTGAAGATCAGCCCCAGCATTTT. It encodes CSAVPGHTEDQPQHF.

At least ten counts were recorded for this clonotype. CDR3 loop: CASSHGDRRGNEQFF. The CDR3 DNA reads as TGCGCCAGCAGCCATGGTGACAGGCGGGGCAATGAGCAGTTCTTC. This chain uses TRBV5-1 with TRBJ2-1, with D perhaps assigned TRBD1 or TRBD2 (6 bases each). Germline loops: CDR1 SGHRS, CDR2 YFSETQ. The CDR3 runs to 15 residues. Trimming shortened V by 4 bases and J by 6 bases, and 17 bases separated the two germline ends.

This clonotype was recorded at least ten times. The chain couples TRBV12-3 or TRBV12-4 to TRBJ2-7; 8 bases agree with TRBD2. Trimming cost V 5 bases and J 6 bases; bases outside gene matches: 12. The CDR3 length is 15 residues. CDR3 in DNA: TGTGCCAGCAGTCTAAGACTTAGCGGGGCGACCGAGCAGTACTTC. It encodes CASSLRLSGATEQYF.